A single sample gave rise to the 2 T cell receptor beta chains below, sequenced in a study of PD-L1 blockade in urothelial cancer. Indicated time point: peripheral blood 6 weeks after treatment start. Assay used: immunoSEQ multiplex PCR; TCRdb lists only in-frame clones, some missing. In the table there are 100,000 to 150,000 clones, more than 75% of which are singletons. Sequencing used PBMCs, obtained around atezolizumab (anti-PD-L1) treatment. The source is a man aged 50 or older with urothelial cancer.

The V call is TRBV11-3, the J call TRBJ2-1; 9 bases fit TRBD2. CDR3 length: 15 residues. Germline trimming cut 5 bases from V and 7 bases from J; bases unmatched to any gene: 9. Germline V gene sequence: CDR1 SGHNT, CDR2 YENEEA. CDR3 loop: CASSRNGLAGNEQFF. In nucleotides, the CDR3 is TGTGCCAGCAGCCGAAATGGGCTAGCGGGAAATGAGCAGTTCTTC.

This sequence joins TRBV7-2 and TRBJ2-7; perhaps TRBD1 as D (5 bases). V was clipped by 5 bases and J by 4 bases, with 18 bases between them. Looked up from germline, CDR1 is SGHTA and CDR2 is FQGNSA. The CDR3 has 15 residues. The CDR3 spells CASSPSFGRTYEQYF. DNA of the CDR3: TGTGCCAGCAGCCCCTCCTTTGGCCGGACATACGAGCAGTACTTC. The variable domain in full, completed from reference TRBV7-2 and TRBJ2-7, reads GAGVSQSPSNKVTEKGKDVELRCDPISGHTALYWYRQSLGQGLEFLIYFQGNSAPDKSGLPSDRFSAERTGGSVSTLTIQRTQQEDSAVYLCASSPSFGRTYEQYFGPGTRLTVT.